The 31 T cell receptor beta chains below were found in one sample sequenced in a study of T-cell reconstitution after alpha-beta-depleted transplantation in children. For TCRbeta, the library was prepared with unique molecular identifiers. In TCRdb, the PCR reads were re-called with MiXCR into one record per CDR3 protein. Among 84,000 or so distinct CDR3 sequences listed, about 16% were seen once. The source was PBMCs, mostly from graft donor cells, collected 180 days after TCRalphabeta/CD19-depleted stem cell transplant. Receptors were obtained from a male patient between 2 and 10 years old who had a stem cell transplant for acute lymphoblastic leukemia, so the T cells may come from the graft donor.

The sample holds a few counts of this clonotype. The chain combines TRBV6-2 or TRBV6-3 with TRBJ2-2; perhaps TRBD1 as D (5 bases). This CDR3 contains 16 residues. The germline CDR1 and CDR2 sequences are MNHEY and SVGEGT. V lost 0 bases and J lost 3, with 11 bases in between. In DNA form, the CDR3 reads TGTGCCAGCAGTTACTCAACCTCAGGGTACACCGGGGAGCTGTTTTTT. This sequence encodes CASSYSTSGYTGELFF.

The J gene is TRBJ2-3, the V gene TRBV20-1; 8 nucleotides align to TRBD2. The CDR3 length is 20 residues. V shed 0 bases and J 0 bases; nucleotides not matched to a gene: 17. CDR1 is DFQATT, CDR2 SNEGSKA, per germline (reference sequence). CDR3 sequence: CSARDLRVGQRGGSTDTQYF. Written as DNA, the CDR3 is TGCAGTGCTAGAGATCTTCGGGTGGGCCAACGGGGGGGCAGCACAGATACGCAGTATTTT.

V is TRBV6-2 or TRBV6-3 and J is TRBJ2-1; maybe TRBD2 (5 bases). V shed 5 bases and J shed 3 bases, with 14 bases lying between them. Germline V CDR1 and CDR2: MNHEY, SVGEGT. This CDR3 is built from 15 residues. CDR3 region: CASSREGPNYNEQFF. The CDR3 DNA follows: TGTGCCAGCAGTCGGGAAGGGCCAAACTACAATGAGCAGTTCTTC.

The chain recombines TRBV18 with TRBJ1-6, with D uncertain. V lost 2 bases and J lost 1, with 9 bases in between. From germline, CDR1 is KGHSH and CDR2 LQKENI. This CDR3 is 16 amino acids long. The CDR3 is CASSPFSGSYNSPLHF. In nucleotides, the CDR3 is TGTGCCAGCTCACCATTCAGTGGGTCCTATAATTCACCCCTCCACTTT.

V gene TRBV20-1 combines with J gene TRBJ1-5; 8 bases line up with TRBD1. With 0 bases clipped from V and 1 base from J, the junction kept 2 bases outside the gene matches. From germline, CDR1 is DFQATT and CDR2 SNEGSKA (reference sequence). This CDR3 is 15 amino acids long. CDR3 DNA sequence: TGCAGTGCTAGAGAGACAGGGGTAAGCAATCAGCCCCAGCATTTT. Its protein product is CSARETGVSNQPQHF.

With respect to this clonotype: Since a much larger clone is just one base distant, this may be a read error. This sequence joins TRBV20-1 and TRBJ2-3; 8 nucleotides align to TRBD2. CDR1 is DFQATT and CDR2 is SNEGSKA in the germline V gene (reference sequence). The V segment lost 3 bases and the J segment 3 bases; nucleotides outside the gene matches: 5. There are 14 residues in the CDR3. CDR3 residues: CSARLGLETDTQYF. Written as DNA, the CDR3 is TGCAGTGCTAGGTTGGGACTAGAGACAGATACGCAGTATTTT.

This clonotype was counted only a few times. This chain connects TRBV6-5 to TRBJ1-6; 8 positions agree with TRBD1. The CDR3 runs 15 residues. Germline trimming cut 1 base from V and 13 bases from J; bases unmatched to any gene: 9. The germline V gene has CDR1 MNHEY and CDR2 SVGAGI. The CDR3 bases are TGTGCCAGCAGTTACTGGACAGGGAAGGTTTCCCCCCTCCACTTT. Protein product: CASSYWTGKVSPLHF.

V usage is TRBV7-2 and J usage is TRBJ2-7; no reliable D call. Trimming left V 5 bases short and J 5 bases short, with 16 bases between. Germline V lookup: CDR1 SGHTA, CDR2 FQGNSA. CDR3 length: 14 amino acids. CDR3 sequence: CASSLVGPVDEQYF. The CDR3, as DNA: TGTGCCAGCAGCCTTGTCGGCCCAGTGGACGAGCAGTACTTC.

The rearrangement links TRBV20-1 to TRBJ2-7, with 12 bases identical to TRBD2. This CDR3 is 16 amino acids long. V was pared by 3 bases and J by 4 bases, with 10 bases of the junction left unmatched. Germline CDR1 and CDR2: DFQATT and SNEGSKA (reference sequence). The CDR3 nucleotides are TGCAGTGCTAGCAACACCCCGGGACTAGCGGGTTACGAGCAGTACTTC. Amino acids: CSASNTPGLAGYEQYF.

A few counts support this clonotype. The chain recombines TRBV11-3 with TRBJ2-2; D is undetermined. CDR3 length equals 11 residues. The V end was cut by 1 base, the J end by 10 bases, with 4 bases between. Germline-derived CDR1 and CDR2 are SGHNT and YENEEA. CDR3 amino acids: CASSLGLELFF. The CDR3, as DNA: TGTGCCAGCAGCTTAGGGTTGGAGCTGTTTTTT.

This clonotype was observed a handful of times. The chain uses TRBV21-1 and TRBJ2-1; the table's D call, TRBD2, has no DNA check behind it. TRBV21-1 represents a pseudogene. This CDR3 is built from 15 residues. The CDR3 protein is CASSNPPLANTEQFF. The CDR3 nucleotides are TGTGCCAGCAGCAATCCCCCGCTAGCTAATACTGAGCAGTTCTTC.

This chain joins TRBV12-3 or TRBV12-4 and TRBJ2-7; 7 bases are a match to TRBD1. V was pared by 0 bases and J by 0 bases, with 8 bases of the junction left unmatched. This CDR3 has 17 amino acids. The CDR3 sequence is CASSLAPGQRDSYEQYF. CDR3 nucleotides: TGTGCCAGCAGTTTAGCGCCGGGACAGCGCGACTCCTACGAGCAGTACTTC.

This clonotype was picked up many times. The V call is TRBV10-3, the J call TRBJ1-2; D call uncertain. From germline, CDR1 is ENHRY and CDR2 SYGVKD. The CDR3 spans 14 residues. V lost 4 bases and J 0 bases, leaving 9 bases between the germline ends. Here the CDR3 DNA reads TGTGCCATCAGTGGCGGGGTCTCTAACTATGGCTACACCTTC. Amino acid sequence: CAISGGVSNYGYTF.

The CDR3, as DNA: TGTGCCAGCAGCCAGGCCCCAGCCGGTCATACGCAGTATTTT. The encoded protein is CASSQAPAGHTQYF. The chain is built from TRBV3-1 and TRBJ2-3; the D is unclear. V was trimmed by 3 bases and J by 7 bases, leaving 14 bases between them. From germline, CDR1 is LGHDT and CDR2 YNNKEL (reference sequence). The CDR3 totals 14 residues.

This clonotype was seen ten or more times. The rearrangement links TRBV6-1 to TRBJ2-5; unclear D gene. This CDR3 is 13 amino acids long. Trimming removed 4 bases at V and 5 bases at J, with 11 bases between. Germline V CDR1 and CDR2: MNHNS, SASEGT. The CDR3, as DNA: TGTGCCAGCAGTGTTATCGAACGGGAGACCCAGTACTTC. Its translation is CASSVIERETQYF.

This clonotype was counted between two and nine times. The genes are TRBV29-1 and TRBJ2-5, with 10 positions matching TRBD2. In germline, CDR1 is SQVTM, CDR2 ANQGSEA. The CDR3 consists of 13 residues. With V trimmed by 5 bases and J by 5 bases, 5 bases remained unmatched. CDR3 amino acids: CSVRVAGGETQYF. CDR3 DNA: TGCAGCGTTCGGGTAGCGGGAGGTGAGACCCAGTACTTC.

This clonotype appeared many times. The gene calls are TRBV7-9 and TRBJ2-1; TRBD1 agrees at 11 bases. The germline CDR1 and CDR2 sequences are SEHNR and FQNEAQ (reference sequence). V gave up 2 bases and J gave up 7 bases; unmatched junction bases: 7. The CDR3 consists of 16 residues. The chain's CDR3 is CASSLTRTGGWNEQFF. In nucleotides, the CDR3 is TGTGCCAGCAGCTTAACCCGGACAGGGGGCTGGAATGAGCAGTTCTTC.

The J gene is TRBJ2-3, the V gene TRBV12-3 or TRBV12-4, with D possibly TRBD2 on 6 matching bases. Trimming shortened V by 8 bases and J by 6 bases, and 12 bases separated the two germline ends. CDR3 size: 12 residues. The CDR3 protein is CASRRGTDTQYF. As DNA, the CDR3 is TGTGCCAGCCGCCGGGGGACGGATACGCAGTATTTT.

J is TRBJ2-7 and V is TRBV18; unclear D gene. V was shortened by 2 bases and J by 3 bases, with 11 bases between the two germline ends. The germline V gene has CDR1 KGHSH and CDR2 LQKENI. This CDR3 comprises 14 residues. The CDR3 protein is CASSPGRPVYEQYF. In DNA form, the CDR3 reads TGTGCCAGCTCACCAGGTCGACCGGTCTACGAGCAGTACTTC.

This clonotype was picked up a small number of times. The V gene is TRBV6-1, the J gene TRBJ1-5; the D gene is possibly TRBD1 (5 bases). CDR1 is MNHNS, CDR2 SASEGT, per germline. The CDR3 has 13 residues. The V end was cut by 8 bases, the J end by 5 bases, with 13 bases between. The CDR3 DNA follows: TGTGCCAGCGGGGCAGGGAGGGATCAGCCCCAGCATTTT. Translated: CASGAGRDQPQHF.

The chain links TRBV11-2 to TRBJ2-3; D remains unclear. There are 10 residues in the CDR3. CDR1 is SGHAT and CDR2 is FQNNGV in the germline V gene. Trimming stripped 4 bases from V and 7 bases from J, with 3 bases between. CDR3 protein: CASSSYTQYF. CDR3 bases: TGTGCCAGCAGCTCCTATACGCAGTATTTT.

This clonotype has more than one count but fewer than ten. The chain combines TRBV11-2 with TRBJ1-1, with D possibly matching TRBD1 (5 bases). The V end lost 0 bases, the J end lost 0 bases, and 14 bases lay between the germline ends. The CDR3 loop spans 17 amino acids. The germline V gene encodes CDR1 SGHAT and CDR2 FQNNGV. The CDR3 region is CASSLDVRRQLNTEAFF. The CDR3 bases are TGTGCCAGCAGCTTAGATGTAAGGAGACAGTTGAACACTGAAGCTTTCTTT.

This clonotype was recorded at least ten times. The rearrangement uses TRBV5-5 and TRBJ1-4; 7 positions agree with TRBD1. CDR3 length: 14 residues. The germline gives CDR1 SGHKS, CDR2 YYEKEE (reference sequence). The J segment lost 6 bases and the V segment lost 5 bases, leaving 7 bases of the junction unmatched. CDR3 loop: CASSSDRVYEKLFF. CDR3 coding DNA: TGTGCCAGCAGTTCCGACAGGGTATATGAAAAACTGTTTTTT.

The chain is built from TRBV11-1 and TRBJ1-2; maybe TRBD1 (5 bases). V was cut by 5 bases and J by 4 bases, with 29 bases left in between. In germline, CDR1 is SGHAT, CDR2 FQDESV (reference sequence). CDR3 length: 19 amino acids. CDR3 amino acids: CASSPREVLAEGTFYGYTF. CDR3 DNA: TGTGCCAGCAGCCCCCGGGAAGTCCTGGCAGAGGGGACGTTCTATGGCTACACCTTC.

Regarding this clonotype: Its ends do not fully match the called genes, so a read error is possible. The chain has TRBV6-5 and TRBJ2-6; D assignment may be TRBD1 or TRBD2 (5 bases each). Germline CDR1 is MNHEY and CDR2 is SVGAGI. The CDR3 runs 18 residues. The CDR3 is CASRYSGLTYSGANVLTF. The CDR3 DNA follows: TGTGCCAGCAGATACTCGGGGCTAACTTACTCTGGGGCCAACGTCCTGACTTTC.

A few counts support this clonotype. This chain uses TRBV7-9 with TRBJ2-7, with unresolved D. V lost 1 base and J lost 10, with 14 bases in between. This CDR3 has 13 residues. Germline V gene data show CDR1 as SEHNR and CDR2 as FQNEAQ (reference sequence). CDR3 region: CASSLGPGTSQYF. The CDR3 nucleotides are TGTGCCAGCAGCTTAGGGCCGGGTACCTCCCAGTACTTC.

The rearrangement joins TRBV5-1 to TRBJ1-6, with TRBD1 matching over 12 bases. This CDR3 contains 16 residues. Germline V gives CDR1 SGHRS, CDR2 YFSETQ. J gave up 8 bases and V 8 bases, and 11 bases lay outside the gene matches. The CDR3 loop is CASTKAGQGADSPLHF. CDR3 sequence (DNA): TGCGCCAGTACTAAAGCGGGACAGGGGGCTGATTCACCCCTCCACTTT.

There are many counts of this clonotype. The V gene is TRBV20-1, the J gene TRBJ2-1; D ambiguous. CDR1 is DFQATT and CDR2 is SNEGSKA in the germline V gene (reference sequence). CDR3 length: 16 amino acids. The V end was cut by 0 bases, the J end by 7 bases, with 19 bases between. The CDR3 region is CSARDNGVGSWNEQFF. The CDR3 nucleotides read TGCAGTGCTAGAGATAATGGTGTGGGCTCATGGAATGAGCAGTTCTTC.

The chain links TRBV27 to TRBJ1-1; 9 bases are shared with TRBD1. The CDR3 extends over 15 amino acids. Germline V gene lookup returns CDR1 MNHEY and CDR2 SMNVEV (reference sequence). V was pared by 7 bases and J by 6 bases, with 12 bases of the junction left unmatched. The CDR3 region is CASKTGGLPGAEAFF. In nucleotides, the CDR3 is TGTGCCAGCAAAACAGGGGGCCTGCCGGGGGCTGAAGCTTTCTTT.

In regard to this clonotype: This clone may be a read error of a much larger clone one base away. This chain joins TRBV5-6 and TRBJ2-5; D possibly corresponds to TRBD2 (7 bases). The CDR3 runs to 16 residues. CDR1 is SGHDT and CDR2 is YYEEEE in the germline V gene. This chain's CDR3 is CTSSQTWEGGPETQYF. The CDR3 region has the DNA TGTACCAGCAGCCAAACCTGGGAGGGGGGGCCTGAGACCCAGTACTTC.

There are many counts of this clonotype. This sequence joins TRBV20-1 and TRBJ2-7; the D gene is possibly TRBD2 (6 bases). Germline-derived CDR1 and CDR2 are DFQATT and SNEGSKA (reference sequence). The CDR3 length is 16 residues. The CDR3 DNA is TGCAGAGTACAACCTGGGACTGACTGGCACGAGTACGAGCAGTACTTC. Residues: CRVQPGTDWHEYEQYF.